This record concerns one TCR beta chain sequence. This specimen belongs to a study of cytomegalovirus exposure and HLA in healthy donors. The primer mix had 60 Vbeta and 13 Jbeta primers. Assay: immunoSEQ multiplex PCR; the TCRdb copy retains only in-frame clones and omits some. The sample shows 95,000 to 150,000 clones, about 73% of them seen only once. CDR3 length equals 17 residues. Trimming stripped 0 bases from V and 7 bases from J, with 18 bases between. Germline CDR1 MGHRA, CDR2 YSYEKL. Sequences were obtained from PBMCs. The chain recombines TRBV4-1 with TRBJ1-4, with a possible D match to TRBD1 (5 bases). The receptor's source is a woman aged 40 to 50 in good health and CMV-seronegative. The CDR3, as DNA: TGCGCCAGCAGCCAAGATTCCAAAGTTCAGGGCTTTGAAAAACTGTTTTTT. Its protein is CASSQDSKVQGFEKLFF.